This TCR beta chain was captured in a study of T cell repertoires in cytomegalovirus infection. As for the study in general: Indicated by public TCR beta signatures were CMV infection and matching HLA type. Whole-study findings and limits: CMV-specific TCR beta clonotypes restricted by HLA-C dominated the ex vivo response.

This clonotype was counted only a few times. Its target is not known. TCRdb re-called the reads with MiXCR, one entry per CDR3 protein. The table shows about 830,000 distinct CDR3 sequences, with about 31% occurring only once. Per germline, CDR1 MDHEN and CDR2 SYDVKM. The CDR3 is 16 residues long. Trimming took 5 bases from V and 5 from J; bases not matched to a gene: 13. The input for sequencing was cultured CD8+ T cells from PBMCs, taken from culture after CMV antigen stimulation. The rearrangement joins TRBV28 to TRBJ2-5; 8 nucleotides line up with TRBD1. This clonotype was obtained from a human donor in good health (CMV status not recorded). Some clones in this sample may be carry-over from other donors' samples. CDR3 sequence: CASSPSTGAIWETQYF. DNA of the CDR3: TGTGCCAGCAGTCCCTCGACAGGGGCCATCTGGGAGACCCAGTACTTC.